One sample yielded the 30 T cell receptor beta chains listed below, sequenced in a study of monozygotic twins with inflammatory bowel disease. For each CDR3 protein, TCRdb gives one entry from its re-call of the 5' RACE reads, without DNA. The listing records about 200,000 distinct CDR3 sequences. What was sequenced was blood. The source is a human donor with ulcerative colitis or Crohn's disease, or a healthy co-twin of an affected twin (not recorded which).

The V and J genes are TRBV30 and TRBJ1-5. The germline V gene encodes CDR1 GTSNPN and CDR2 SVGIG (reference sequence). CDR3 length: 17 amino acids. The CDR3 region is CAWSVERTDGSNQPQHF. Full variable domain (remainder filled in from reference TRBV30 and TRBJ1-5): SQTIHQWPATLVQPVGSPLSLECTVEGTSNPNLYWYRQAAGRGLQLLFYSVGIGQISSEVPQNLSASRPQDRQFILSSKKLLLSDSGFYLCAWSVERTDGSNQPQHFGDGTRLSIL.

The chain has TRBV7-2 and TRBJ2-7; TCRdb's D gene call, TRBD1, goes unchecked for lack of DNA. The CDR3 covers 13 residues. The germline V gene has CDR1 SGHTA and CDR2 FQGNSA. The chain's CDR3 is CASSSTTGGEEYF.

The J gene is TRBJ2-7, the V gene TRBV12-3 or TRBV12-4; with no DNA, the TCRdb D assignment of TRBD1 cannot be verified. The CDR3 extends over 14 amino acids. The CDR3 loop reads CASSLTPRVYEQYF.

V and J are TRBV4-2 and TRBJ2-4; the D call from TCRdb, TRBD2, cannot be confirmed without DNA. Per germline, CDR1 LGHNA and CDR2 YNFKEQ. This CDR3 region has 21 residues. The CDR3 loop reads CASSQDRNSGGLFLAKNIQYF.

The V call is TRBV7-2, the J call TRBJ1-6; TCRdb reports TRBD1, a call that lacks DNA to check it against. This CDR3 region has 15 residues. The germline V gene has CDR1 SGHTA and CDR2 FQGNSA. CDR3: CASSLGDRQNSPLHF.

The V call is TRBV3-1, the J call TRBJ2-7. The CDR3 runs to 11 residues. Germline V gives CDR1 LGHDT, CDR2 YNNKEL (reference sequence). The CDR3 protein is CASSQAGEQYF.

V gene TRBV4-3 combines with J gene TRBJ2-7. The CDR3 is 16 residues long. Germline V gene sequence: CDR1 LGHNA, CDR2 YSLEER. The CDR3 spells CASSQEFPGISYEQYF.

The V and J genes are TRBV28 and TRBJ2-4; TCRdb proposes TRBD2, but this gene call is untestable without DNA. Germline V gene lookup returns CDR1 MDHEN and CDR2 SYDVKM. The CDR3 extends over 16 amino acids. The CDR3 sequence: CASSRRLAGDRDIQYF.

This sequence joins TRBV20-1 and TRBJ2-3; lacking DNA, the TRBD1 call made by TCRdb goes unchecked. CDR1 is DFQATT, CDR2 SNEGSKA, per germline (reference sequence). The CDR3 contains 13 residues. The CDR3 sequence is CSASGRVGDTQYF.

V is TRBV5-1 and J is TRBJ1-4. CDR1 is SGHRS and CDR2 is YFSETQ in the germline V gene. The CDR3 has 16 amino acids. CDR3 in amino acids: CASSSGGRGQFEKLFF.

The chain combines TRBV7-8 with TRBJ1-4; the TRBD1 assignment by TCRdb is unverifiable without DNA. Germline V gene lookup returns CDR1 SGHVS and CDR2 FQNEAQ. This CDR3 contains 16 residues. The CDR3 is CASSLALGQEEEKLFF.

The V and J genes are TRBV4-2 and TRBJ2-1; TCRdb's D call of TRBD2 is untestable without DNA. The CDR3 has 16 amino acids. The germline gives CDR1 LGHNA, CDR2 YNFKEQ. The CDR3 here is CASSHPSGGAGNEQFF.

The CDR3 sequence: CASSMGQGTEAFF. The J gene is TRBJ1-1, the V gene TRBV5-1; absent DNA, TCRdb's TRBD1 call cannot be checked. Germline V gives CDR1 SGHRS, CDR2 YFSETQ. This CDR3 comprises 13 residues.

The rearrangement links TRBV6-2 or TRBV6-3 to TRBJ2-1; TCRdb selects TRBD2, and the lack of DNA leaves this call unchecked. The CDR3 extends over 19 amino acids. Germline loops: CDR1 MNHEY, CDR2 SVGEGT. CDR3 loop: CASSYPTSGRDSGKHEQFF.

V usage is TRBV20-1 and J usage is TRBJ2-1; TCRdb names TRBD1, which stays unverified in the absence of DNA. Germline V gene data show CDR1 as DFQATT and CDR2 as SNEGSKA (reference sequence). The CDR3 has 13 residues. The CDR3 protein is CSAYPDSYNEQFF.

This sequence joins TRBV12-3 or TRBV12-4 and TRBJ1-4; TCRdb returns TRBD1, unconfirmable since there is no DNA. This CDR3 comprises 12 residues. CDR3: CASSGDGEKLFF.

This chain joins TRBV19 and TRBJ1-5. CDR1 is LNHDA and CDR2 is SQIVND in the germline V gene (reference sequence). The CDR3 has 11 residues. The CDR3: CASSNHQPQHF.

This chain's CDR3 is CASSMQENYGYTF. The J gene is TRBJ1-2, the V gene TRBV12-3 or TRBV12-4. The CDR3 is made up of 13 amino acids.

The rearrangement links TRBV5-1 to TRBJ2-5. The CDR3 consists of 14 residues. Looked up from germline, CDR1 is SGHRS and CDR2 is YFSETQ. CDR3 protein: CASSLGRPQETQYF.

The rearrangement uses TRBV30 and TRBJ1-6. CDR1 and CDR2 (germline): GTSNPN, SVGIG (reference sequence). The CDR3 length is 18 residues. CDR3 sequence: CAWSRDIARDSYNSPLHF.

The chain links TRBV20-1 to TRBJ2-1; TCRdb's D gene call, TRBD2, goes unchecked for lack of DNA. The CDR3 length is 17 residues. Germline V gene lookup returns CDR1 DFQATT and CDR2 SNEGSKA (reference sequence). This CDR3 reads CSARVGSGGPGYNEQFF.

The chain combines TRBV3-1 with TRBJ2-3; TCRdb's assignment of TRBD2 cannot be checked, as there is no DNA. Germline V CDR1 and CDR2: LGHDT, YNNKEL (reference sequence). CDR3 length: 16 residues. This chain's CDR3 is CASSLIAGGRTDTQYF.

This chain joins TRBV12-3 or TRBV12-4 and TRBJ2-1; TCRdb gives TRBD1 as the D gene, but with no DNA this cannot be confirmed. The CDR3 is 14 amino acids. CDR3 region: CASTPGPTTDEQFF.

V and J are TRBV20-1 and TRBJ2-7. The CDR3 covers 14 residues. Germline CDR1 is DFQATT and CDR2 is SNEGSKA (reference sequence). CDR3 sequence: CSASLSGDPYEQYF.

The chain links TRBV5-1 to TRBJ2-5; the D call of TRBD1 rests on TCRdb alone, since no DNA is present to check it. From germline, CDR1 is SGHRS and CDR2 YFSETQ. This CDR3 region has 14 residues. The chain's CDR3 is CASSLGQGQETQYF.

The chain joins TRBV7-9 to TRBJ2-5. Germline values: CDR1 SEHNR, CDR2 FQNEAQ (reference sequence). The CDR3 is 14 amino acids. CDR3: CASSLASHQETQYF.

The rearrangement links TRBV25-1 to TRBJ1-2; the D call from TCRdb, TRBD1, cannot be confirmed without DNA. Germline CDR1 reads MGHDK; CDR2 reads SYGVNS. This CDR3 is 18 amino acids long. The CDR3 is CASSEWSALQGPPYGYTF.

The CDR3 spells CAWSVIGEKLFF. The chain combines TRBV30 with TRBJ1-4. This CDR3 comprises 12 residues. CDR1 is GTSNPN, CDR2 SVGIG, per germline (reference sequence).

The gene calls are TRBV7-8 and TRBJ1-1. The germline gives CDR1 SGHVS, CDR2 FQNEAQ. The CDR3 contains 15 residues. CDR3 protein: CASSQARAGNTEAFF.

The V call is TRBV7-9, the J call TRBJ1-5. The V gene's germline CDR1 is SEHNR and CDR2 FQNEAQ (reference sequence). CDR3 length: 14 residues. The chain's CDR3 is CASSLESSNQPQHF. Full variable domain (remainder filled in from reference TRBV7-9 and TRBJ1-5): DTGVSQNPRHKITKRGQNVTFRCDPISEHNRLYWYRQTLGQGPEFLTYFQNEAQLEKSRLLSDRFSAERPKGSFSTLEIQRTEQGDSAMYLCASSLESSNQPQHFGDGTRLSIL.